This TCR beta chain was documented in a study of identical twins. TCRdb re-called the 5' RACE reads with MiXCR, one entry per CDR3 protein. The table has 400,000 to 500,000 distinct CDR3 sequences, more than 13% seen once; the top ten hold 0.98%. This CDR3 region has 18 residues. Study-wide results and limits: Carriage of fewer insertions was seen in abundant cord blood beta clonotypes, whereas memory repertoires showed none. Rather than following the same donors, the conclusions depended on cross-sectional statistical analysis. Invariant T cells like MAIT and iNKT could partly confound the zero-insertion analyses.

Healthy Caucasians were all of the donors. Regarding this clonotype: Its antigen is as yet unknown. At one end, the junction sequence differs from germline, possibly due to a read error.

These data also formed part of another study, on yellow fever vaccine responses in identical twins.

The clonotype originates from a woman aged 18-35 years in good health. The rearrangement links TRBV12-3 or TRBV12-4 to TRBJ1-4; D is unclear. The sequenced material came from CD4+ T cells sorted from blood. The CDR3: CACSPQGRPGSTNEKLFF. CDR3 coding DNA: TGTGCCTGCAGTCCCCAAGGCAGGCCTGGATCAACTAATGAAAAACTGTTTTTT.